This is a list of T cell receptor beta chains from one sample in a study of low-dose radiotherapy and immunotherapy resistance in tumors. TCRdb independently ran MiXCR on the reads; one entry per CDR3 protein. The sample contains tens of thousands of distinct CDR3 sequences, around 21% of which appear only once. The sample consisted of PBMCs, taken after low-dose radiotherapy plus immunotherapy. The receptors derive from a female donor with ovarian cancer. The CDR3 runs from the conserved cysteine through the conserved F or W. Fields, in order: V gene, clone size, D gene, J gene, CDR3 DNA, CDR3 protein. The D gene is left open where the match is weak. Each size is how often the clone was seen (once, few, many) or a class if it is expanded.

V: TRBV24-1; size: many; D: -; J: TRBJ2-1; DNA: TGTGCCACCAGTGATTTTACCCGGTCCGATGAGCAGTTCTTC; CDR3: CATSDFTRSDEQFF
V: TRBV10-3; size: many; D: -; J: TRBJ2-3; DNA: TGTGCCATCAGTGAGGGGTGGACAGATACGCAGTATTTT; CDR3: CAISEGWTDTQYF
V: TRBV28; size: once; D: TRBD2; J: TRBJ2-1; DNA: TGTGCCAGCAGCGAACGGACTAGCGGGTACAATGAGCAGTTCTTC; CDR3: CASSERTSGYNEQFF
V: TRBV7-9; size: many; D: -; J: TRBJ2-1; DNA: TGTGCCAGCAGCTTTCTGGGACACGAAGCCTACAATGAGCAGTTCTTC; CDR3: CASSFLGHEAYNEQFF
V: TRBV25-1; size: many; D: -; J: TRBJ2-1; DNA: TGTGCCAGCAACCCCGAGGCAGGCCCGAACAATGAGCAGTTCTTC; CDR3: CASNPEAGPNNEQFF
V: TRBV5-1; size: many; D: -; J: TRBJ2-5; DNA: TGCGCCAGCAGCTTGGCAGGGGCGGAGGAGACCCAGTACTTC; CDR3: CASSLAGAEETQYF
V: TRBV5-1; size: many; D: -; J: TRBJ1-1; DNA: TGCGCCAGCAGCTTGGATTGGGGCGGGATGTTGAACACTGAAGCTTTCTTT; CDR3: CASSLDWGGMLNTEAFF
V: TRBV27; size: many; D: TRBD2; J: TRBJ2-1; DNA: TGTGCCAGCAGGGGGCTCGGACTAGCGGGAGCCAACGAGCAGTTCTTC; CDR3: CASRGLGLAGANEQFF
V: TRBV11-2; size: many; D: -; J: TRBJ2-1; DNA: TGTGCCAGCAGCTACGACTCTAGCTCCTACAATGAGCAGTTCTTC; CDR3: CASSYDSSSYNEQFF
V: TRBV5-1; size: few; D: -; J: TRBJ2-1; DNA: TGCGCCAGCACCTGGGGTCAAGGGGTGGATGAGCAGTTCTTC; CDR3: CASTWGQGVDEQFF
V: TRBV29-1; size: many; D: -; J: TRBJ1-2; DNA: TGCAGCGCCGGGGAGTTAGCTAACTATGGCTACACCTTC; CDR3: CSAGELANYGYTF
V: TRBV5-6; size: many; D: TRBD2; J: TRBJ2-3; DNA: TGTGCCAGCAGCTTGGCGGGGGGGGCGCGAGGAGATACGCAGTATTTT; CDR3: CASSLAGGARGDTQYF